This T cell receptor (beta chain) was captured by sequencing in a study of TIL therapy for anti-PD-1-resistant metastatic lung cancer. The time point: pre-treatment sample, taken before nivolumab and TIL therapy. The CDR3 length is 13 residues. The V and J ends lost 5 bases and 8 bases respectively, with 14 bases between them. Germline V gives CDR1 SGHNT, CDR2 YYREEE (reference sequence). Sequencing used immunoSEQ v3. Assay used: immunoSEQ multiplex PCR; TCRdb lists only in-frame clones, some missing. The table shows tens of thousands of clones, with less than 75% occurring only once. The gene calls are TRBV5-4 and TRBJ2-1; D tentatively reads TRBD1 or TRBD2 (6 bases each). The sample here was blood, taken at baseline. This receptor was taken from a person between 25 and 80 years old with non-small cell lung cancer. CDR3 region: CASSPRGGDEQFF. The CDR3 region has the DNA TGTGCCAGCAGTCCCAGGGGAGGCGATGAGCAGTTCTTC.